A selection of T cell receptor beta chains follows, all from one sample in a study of Ad26.COV2.S vaccination and SARS-CoV-2 variants. Profiled with immunoSEQ multiplex PCR; TCRdb holds only in-frame clones, not every one. The data contain about 250,000 clones, approximately 90% of them singletons. The specimen was peripheral blood, collected in a trial of Ad26.COV2.S vaccine versus placebo. The receptor set was obtained from a person aged 18-60 years who received the Ad26.COV2.S COVID-19 vaccine or a placebo. The CDR3 runs from the conserved cysteine through the conserved F or W. Each record gives: J gene, D gene, clone size, V gene, CDR3 DNA, CDR3 protein. The D gene is left open where the match is weak. Only part of the rows carry a size: once, few, many, or a class if the clone is expanded.

TRBJ2-7,TRBD1,.,TRBV6-2/TRBV6-3,TGTGCCAGCAGTGACAGGGGCTACGAGCAGTACTTC,CASSDRGYEQYF
TRBJ2-3,.,.,TRBV6-6,TGTGCCAGCAGTCGTGGGGGGGGCGCCGGCACAGATACGCAGTATTTT,CASSRGGGAGTDTQYF
TRBJ2-7,.,.,TRBV5-1,TGCGCCAGCAGCCCGACGACAGCGTACGAGCAGTACTTC,CASSPTTAYEQYF
TRBJ1-2,.,once,TRBV30,TGTGCCTGGAGTGTTGTGACCAGCTATGGCTACACCTTC,CAWSVVTSYGYTF
TRBJ2-6,.,.,TRBV4-2,TGTGCCAGCAGCCAGAGGGGGACGTCTGGGGCCAACGTCCTGACTTTC,CASSQRGTSGANVLTF
TRBJ1-2,.,.,TRBV6-2/TRBV6-3,TGTGCCAGCAGTCGAGGTAAAAACTATGGCTACACCTTC,CASSRGKNYGYTF
TRBJ1-5,TRBD1,.,TRBV6-1,TGTGCCAGCAGTGAATTAGTGGGGGACAGGGGTCAGCCCCAGCATTTT,CASSELVGDRGQPQHF
TRBJ1-1,TRBD1,.,TRBV9,TGTGCCAGCAGCGTAGGGACAGGGAATATGAACACTGAAGCTTTCTTT,CASSVGTGNMNTEAFF
TRBJ2-5,.,.,TRBV2,TGTGCCAGCAGTGAAGAGGGGGGAGAGACCCAGTACTTC,CASSEEGGETQYF
TRBJ2-3,.,.,TRBV5-5,TGTGCCAGCAGCCGTACGGGGGTCACAGATACGCAGTATTTT,CASSRTGVTDTQYF
TRBJ2-5,.,once,TRBV19,TGTGCCAGTAGTATAGGCCCAGGGAGAGAGACCCAGTACTTC,CASSIGPGRETQYF
TRBJ2-7,TRBD2,few,TRBV3-1/TRBV3-2,TGTGCCAGCAGCCGGGTAGCGGGGGTGAGCTCCTACGAGCAGTACTTC,CASSRVAGVSSYEQYF
TRBJ1-2,TRBD1,.,TRBV6-4,TGTGCCAGCAGCCGGACAGGGAACTATGGCTACACCTTC,CASSRTGNYGYTF
TRBJ1-6,TRBD1,once,TRBV6-2/TRBV6-3,TGTGCCAGCAGCAAACGGACAGGGACACTTGCTAATTCACCCCTCCACTTT,CASSKRTGTLANSPLHF
TRBJ2-4,.,.,TRBV3-1/TRBV3-2,TGTGCCAGCAGCCAAGGAGGTCGGCAGGGCACGGGGATTCAGTACTTC,CASSQGGRQGTGIQYF
TRBJ1-1,.,few,TRBV5-5,TGTGCCAGCAGCCACCGGGCAGGCAACTCGGGGAACACTGAAGCTTTCTTT,CASSHRAGNSGNTEAFF
TRBJ1-1,.,once,TRBV6-2/TRBV6-3,TGTGCCAGCAGTGACCCCCGGGGCGGGAACACTGAAGCTTTCTTT,CASSDPRGGNTEAFF
TRBJ2-6,.,.,TRBV19,TGTGCCAGTAGGCCGGGGGCTGGGGCCAACGTCCTGACTTTC,CASRPGAGANVLTF
TRBJ2-3,TRBD2,.,TRBV18,TGTGCCAGCTCACCTGGACTAGCGGGAGGCACAGATACGCAGTATTTT,CASSPGLAGGTDTQYF
TRBJ1-4,.,.,TRBV7-8,TGTGCCAGCAGCTTAAGCAGGGCAACTAATGAAAAACTGTTTTTT,CASSLSRATNEKLFF
TRBJ1-2,.,few,TRBV28,TGTGCCAGTGGTAGCCTCGGACGGTATGGCTACACCTTC,CASGSLGRYGYTF
TRBJ2-3,.,once,TRBV10-3,TGTGCCATCAGTGGGACGCCCGAAGATACGCAGTATTTT,CAISGTPEDTQYF
TRBJ2-7,.,.,TRBV30,TGTGCCTGGAGTGTGGGTCGTTACTCCTACGAGCAGTACTTC,CAWSVGRYSYEQYF
TRBJ2-2,.,few,TRBV2,TGTGCCAGCAGACGACAGCTGAACACCGGGGAGCTGTTTTTT,CASRRQLNTGELFF
TRBJ2-2,.,.,TRBV5-1,TGCGCCAGCAGCTTGGCAGGGGCGAACACCGGGGAGCTGTTTTTT,CASSLAGANTGELFF
TRBJ2-5,.,.,TRBV7-3,TGTGCCAGCAGCCTGATCTCAGGCAACCGGGAGACCCAGTACTTC,CASSLISGNRETQYF
TRBJ1-2,.,.,TRBV10-3,TGTGCCATCAGTGTGGAATCGAACTATGGCTACACCTTC,CAISVESNYGYTF
TRBJ2-3,TRBD2,.,TRBV7-9,TGTGCCAGCAGCTTATCTCCAGCGGGAGGGCCTGGCACAGATACGCAGTATTTT,CASSLSPAGGPGTDTQYF
TRBJ2-2,TRBD1,.,TRBV11-2,TGTGCCAGCAGCCCTCGACAGGGCAGCACCGGGGAGCTGTTTTTT,CASSPRQGSTGELFF
TRBJ2-3,.,.,TRBV3-1/TRBV3-2,TGTGCCAGCAGCCAAGTCGTAGCTACGCAGTATTTT,CASSQVVATQYF
TRBJ2-7,.,.,TRBV12-3/TRBV12-4,TGTGCCAGCAGTTATCAGGGCCCCTACGAGCAGTACTTC,CASSYQGPYEQYF
TRBJ1-2,.,once,TRBV27,TGTGCCAGCAGTTTATACGCGGGACGGACAAAGTATGGCTACACCTTC,CASSLYAGRTKYGYTF
TRBJ1-1,TRBD1,.,TRBV3-1/TRBV3-2,TGTGCCAGCATTACACAGGGGGCGGGGACTGAAGCTTTCTTT,CASITQGAGTEAFF
TRBJ2-3,.,.,TRBV5-4,TGTGCCAGCAGCTGGTGGGGGCCTCCGACGGACACAGATACGCAGTATTTT,CASSWWGPPTDTDTQYF